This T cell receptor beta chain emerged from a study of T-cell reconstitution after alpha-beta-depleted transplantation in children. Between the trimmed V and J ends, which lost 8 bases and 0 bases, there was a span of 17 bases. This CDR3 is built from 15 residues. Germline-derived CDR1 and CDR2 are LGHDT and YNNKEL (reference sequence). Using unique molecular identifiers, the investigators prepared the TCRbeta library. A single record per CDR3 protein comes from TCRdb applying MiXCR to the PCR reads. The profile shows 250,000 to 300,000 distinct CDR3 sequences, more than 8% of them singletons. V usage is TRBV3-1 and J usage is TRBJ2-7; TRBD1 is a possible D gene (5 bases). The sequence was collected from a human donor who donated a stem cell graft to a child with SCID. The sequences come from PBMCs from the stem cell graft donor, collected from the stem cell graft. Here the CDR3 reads CASAARDSDSYEQYF. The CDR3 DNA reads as TGTGCCAGCGCTGCCAGAGACAGTGACTCCTACGAGCAGTACTTC.